This T cell receptor beta chain was sequenced in a study of T cells in Graves' hyperthyroidism and ophthalmopathy. PBMCs were collected from a roughly 10 ml volume of fresh peripheral blood. This clonotype was seen ten or more times. Its antigen remains unidentified. The junction had 4 bases not matched to a gene; V was cut back by 3 bases and J by 4 bases. Germline values: CDR1 SGHTA, CDR2 FQGNSA. The CDR3 is 14 amino acids. Amplification yielded TCR beta CDR3 regions, with RNA transcripts as the source. The HTBI primer set drove a first-round RT-PCR of the TCR CDR3. TCRdb used MiXCR to reprocess the multiplex PCR reads, holding one entry per CDR3 protein. This table holds roughly 380,000 distinct CDR3 sequences, roughly an eighth found once. General study findings and limits: Most clonotypes expanded in thyroid above 0.001 were likewise present in blood.

This TCR was sampled from a woman between 18 and 30 years old with Graves' hyperthyroidism. The sample consisted of blood. The rearrangement links TRBV7-2 to TRBJ2-3, with 7 bases lining up with TRBD2. CDR3 in DNA: TGTGCCAGCAGCTTTGCGGGAGTACCAGATACGCAGTATTTT. It codes for CASSFAGVPDTQYF.